The 25 T cell receptor beta chains below all came from one sample that was sequenced in a study of T cell responses to AZD1222 COVID-19 vaccine. TCRdb's copy holds only in-frame clones and misses some; the assay was immunoSEQ multiplex PCR. The data hold about 100,000 clones, with 92% observed a single time. This sample comprised peripheral blood, obtained 28 days after the second AZD1222 dose. The source of these receptors is an adult who received the AZD1222 COVID-19 vaccine.

The chain couples TRBV7-9 to TRBJ2-1; 7 nucleotides align to TRBD1. CDR1 SEHNR and CDR2 FQNEAQ come from the germline V gene (reference sequence). CDR3 length: 16 residues. J was trimmed by 9 bases and V by 1 base; bases with no gene match: 12. DNA for the CDR3: TGTGCCAGCAGCTTAGTTGGGACAGATATCCGTTTTGAGCAGTTCTTC. It specifies CASSLVGTDIRFEQFF.

This chain joins TRBV5-1 and TRBJ2-2; tentatively, D is TRBD1 (5 bases). This CDR3 has 14 residues. CDR1 and CDR2 (germline): SGHRS, YFSETQ. Trimming removed 5 bases at V and 1 base at J, with 9 bases between. The CDR3 is CASRPGQNTGELFF. The CDR3 nucleotides read TGCGCCAGCAGACCCGGACAGAACACCGGGGAGCTGTTTTTT.

The gene calls are TRBV7-9 and TRBJ2-1, with D perhaps assigned TRBD1 or TRBD2 (5 bases each). CDR3 length: 16 amino acids. The germline V and J ends were trimmed by 0 bases and 0 bases, with 9 bases remaining between them. Germline lookup yields CDR1 SEHNR and CDR2 FQNEAQ (reference sequence). The CDR3, as DNA: TGTGCCAGCAGCTTAGCGGGGACGGTCTCCTACAATGAGCAGTTCTTC. It translates to CASSLAGTVSYNEQFF.

V and J are TRBV3-1 (or the pseudogene TRBV3-2) and TRBJ2-2; TRBD2 agrees at 9 bases. This CDR3 contains 18 residues. Germline loops: CDR1 LGHDT, CDR2 YNNKEL (reference sequence). Trimming at V came to 4 bases and at J to 0 bases, leaving 9 bases not matched to a gene. In DNA form, the CDR3 reads TGTGCCAGCAGCCGCCGGGTAGCGGGGGATACGAACACCGGGGAGCTGTTTTTT. Its translation is CASSRRVAGDTNTGELFF.

The table lists this clone with a count of one. The V and J genes are TRBV7-3 and TRBJ2-7; 10 bases line up with TRBD2. CDR1 and CDR2 (germline): SGHTA, FQGTGA. The CDR3 covers 13 residues. The V and J ends lost 5 bases and 7 bases, in that order; junction bases with no gene match: 5. In DNA, the CDR3 is TGTGCCAGCAGCCCAGAGCGGGAGGGGGAGCAGTACTTC. Protein sequence: CASSPEREGEQYF.

The chain is built from TRBV6-1 and TRBJ1-3; D ambiguous. Trimming pared 4 bases from V and 0 bases from J, leaving 7 bases between. Germline V gene lookup returns CDR1 MNHNS and CDR2 SASEGT. This CDR3 region has 14 residues. The CDR3 nucleotides read TGTGCCAGCAGTGCGATCTCCTCTGGAAACACCATATATTTT. This sequence encodes CASSAISSGNTIYF.

A single count supports this clone. This chain connects TRBV5-6 to TRBJ1-3; D is undetermined. Germline values: CDR1 SGHDT, CDR2 YYEEEE. V dropped 4 bases and J dropped 4 bases, with 12 bases sitting between them. This CDR3 has 14 residues. DNA for the CDR3: TGTGCCAGCAGCCCCGGAACACCCGGAAACACCATATATTTT. Translating it yields CASSPGTPGNTIYF.

This chain links TRBV7-9 with TRBJ1-5; D gene ambiguous. The CDR3 spans 15 residues. The V gene's germline CDR1 is SEHNR and CDR2 FQNEAQ (reference sequence). The V and J ends lost 1 base and 2 bases respectively, with 9 bases between them. In nucleotides, the CDR3 is TGTGCCAGCAGCTTAGGAGGGATTGGCAATCAGCCCCAGCATTTT. The encoded protein is CASSLGGIGNQPQHF.

The chain links TRBV18 to TRBJ1-4; tentative D call: TRBD1 (6 bases). This CDR3 has 13 amino acids. Trimming took 8 bases from V and 7 from J, leaving 14 bases between them. Germline V lookup: CDR1 KGHSH, CDR2 LQKENI. CDR3 coding DNA: TGTGCCAGCCGCCGGGGGGCGGGTGAAAAACTGTTTTTT. It is translated as CASRRGAGEKLFF.

V usage is TRBV5-4 and J usage is TRBJ2-6; maybe TRBD1 (5 bases). Germline loops: CDR1 SGHNT, CDR2 YYREEE (reference sequence). The V and J ends lost 5 bases and 2 bases respectively, with 11 bases between them. The CDR3 has 15 residues. This CDR3 is CASSSQGTGANVLTF. CDR3 DNA: TGTGCCAGCAGTTCCCAGGGAACTGGGGCCAACGTCCTGACTTTC.

This clone came up once. V usage is TRBV19 and J usage is TRBJ2-2; D possibly uses TRBD1 or TRBD2 (6 bases each). The CDR3 spans 14 residues. Germline CDR1 is LNHDA and CDR2 is SQIVND (reference sequence). V was cut by 4 bases and J by 6 bases, with 12 bases left in between. The CDR3 nucleotides read TGTGCCAGTAGTACCCTGGGGGGCGCCGGGGAGCTGTTTTTT. Translation: CASSTLGGAGELFF.

The rearrangement links TRBV9 to TRBJ2-5; TRBD1 is a possible D gene (5 bases). The germline CDR1 and CDR2 sequences are SGDLS and YYNGEE. The CDR3 sequence is 13 residues long. V lost 4 bases and J lost 6, with 13 bases in between. DNA for the CDR3: TGTGCCAGCAGCAACAGGACGTCACAGACCCAGTACTTC. It encodes CASSNRTSQTQYF. Full variable domain (missing parts from reference TRBV9 and TRBJ2-5): DSGVTQTPKHLITATGQRVTLRCSPRSGDLSVYWYQQSLDQGLQFLIQYYNGEERAKGNILERFSAQQFPDLHSELNLSSLELGDSALYFCASSNRTSQTQYFGPGTRLLVL.

The chain carries TRBV6-5 and TRBJ2-3, with 7 bases fitting TRBD2. There are 13 residues in the CDR3. J was trimmed by 13 bases and V by 0 bases; bases with no gene match: 7. The germline V gene encodes CDR1 MNHEY and CDR2 SVGAGI. The CDR3 nucleotides read TGTGCCAGCAGTTACTCGATCGGGGGGACCAAGTATTTT. Its translation is CASSYSIGGTKYF.

The chain is built from TRBV7-3 and TRBJ2-2; TRBD2 matches at 9 bases. Germline-derived CDR1 and CDR2 are SGHTA and FQGTGA. V was pared by 2 bases and J by 6 bases, with 7 bases of the junction left unmatched. The CDR3 length is 16 residues. This CDR3 is CASSLLVAGGPGELFF. DNA of the CDR3: TGTGCCAGCAGCTTATTAGTGGCGGGAGGGCCCGGGGAGCTGTTTTTT.

This rearrangement joins TRBV30 to TRBJ1-4; possibly TRBD1 for D (5 bases). This CDR3 is 12 amino acids long. Germline V gene sequence: CDR1 GTSNPN, CDR2 SVGIG (reference sequence). Trimming took off 5 bases at V and 5 bases at J, with 9 bases between the two ends. CDR3 DNA sequence: TGTGCCTGGGGGCGGACAAATGAAAAACTGTTTTTT. It translates to CAWGRTNEKLFF.

The chain uses TRBV28 and TRBJ1-3; the match to TRBD1 covers 9 bases. The CDR3 sequence is 17 residues long. Germline assignment: CDR1 MDHEN and CDR2 SYDVKM. The J segment lost 3 bases and the V segment lost 6 bases, leaving 12 bases of the junction unmatched. The CDR3 reads CASRPGTGLFVGNTIYF. The CDR3 DNA follows: TGTGCCAGCAGACCCGGGACAGGGCTCTTTGTTGGAAACACCATATATTTT.

This sequence joins TRBV5-4 and TRBJ1-1; D not certain. CDR3 size: 13 residues. CDR1 and CDR2 from the germline V gene are SGHNT and YYREEE (reference sequence). V lost 6 bases and J 4 bases, leaving 13 bases between the germline ends. CDR3 bases: TGTGCCAGCACGAGGGAGATGGGCACTGAAGCTTTCTTT. Its protein is CASTREMGTEAFF.

The chain recombines TRBV24-1 with TRBJ2-2, with 8 bases lining up with TRBD2. With V trimmed by 4 bases and J by 9 bases, 15 bases remained unmatched. In germline, CDR1 is KGHDR, CDR2 SFDVKD. The CDR3 length is 17 residues. The CDR3 reads CATSDRLGQRESRELFF. The CDR3 DNA sequence: TGTGCCACCAGTGACCGTCTGGGCCAGCGGGAGAGCCGGGAGCTGTTTTTT.

This clone was seen once. The J gene is TRBJ2-5, the V gene TRBV6-6; unclear D gene. V was pared by 5 bases and J by 9 bases, with 16 bases between. CDR1 and CDR2 (germline): MNHNY, SVGAGI (reference sequence). CDR3 length: 13 amino acids. The CDR3 DNA reads as TGTGCCAGCAGTCGTGGCGAGGTTGGAGCCCAGTACTTC. Residues: CASSRGEVGAQYF.

The chain is built from TRBV15 and TRBJ1-2; D is uncertain. The CDR3 consists of 13 residues. V was trimmed by 1 base and J by 8 bases, leaving 11 bases between them. Germline loops: CDR1 LNHNV, CDR2 YYDKDF (reference sequence). Here the CDR3 DNA reads TGTGCCACCAGCAGAGTTCCGGGAGTCGGCTACACCTTC. Translated, it gives CATSRVPGVGYTF.

The table lists this clone with a count of one. This chain uses TRBV7-3 with TRBJ2-3; D is unclear. Germline-derived CDR1 and CDR2 are SGHTA and FQGTGA. The CDR3 covers 14 residues. Trimming removed 0 bases from V and 0 bases from J, with 4 bases in between. The CDR3 is CASSLTASTDTQYF. The CDR3, as DNA: TGTGCCAGCAGCTTAACGGCTAGCACAGATACGCAGTATTTT.

The chain employs TRBV5-1 and TRBJ1-1, with 7 bases fitting TRBD1. Losses at the gene ends were 4 bases for V and 6 bases for J; bases not matched to a gene: 9. Germline V lookup: CDR1 SGHRS, CDR2 YFSETQ. The length of the CDR3 is 14 residues. Written as DNA, the CDR3 is TGCGCCAGCAGCACAGGGGTTTTGAGGTCTGAAGCTTTCTTT. It is translated as CASSTGVLRSEAFF.

Worth noting for this clone: Other DNA sequences in this sample translate to the same CDR3. The chain has TRBV7-3 and TRBJ2-2; tentatively, D is TRBD1 or TRBD2 (5 bases each). Between the trimmed V and J ends, which lost 5 bases and 2 bases, there was a span of 12 bases. In germline, CDR1 is SGHTA, CDR2 FQGTGA. The CDR3 covers 15 residues. CDR3 amino acids: CASSPGTGNTGELFF. CDR3 coding DNA: TGTGCCAGCAGCCCAGGGACGGGAAACACCGGGGAGCTGTTTTTT.

This chain joins TRBV18 and TRBJ2-7; TRBD2 matches at 7 bases. V shed 1 base, J shed 0 bases, and the junction held 12 bases outside the gene matches. The germline V gene has CDR1 KGHSH and CDR2 LQKENI. CDR3 length equals 18 residues. In DNA, the CDR3 is TGTGCCAGCTCACCACGTAGCGGGCTAGCAGCGAGCTCCTACGAGCAGTACTTC. Translating it yields CASSPRSGLAASSYEQYF.

The V and J genes are TRBV10-1 and TRBJ1-4, with 7 bases lining up with TRBD1. V shed 8 bases and J 5 bases; nucleotides not matched to a gene: 17. The CDR3 runs 17 residues. Looked up from germline, CDR1 is WNHNN and CDR2 is SYGVQD (reference sequence). CDR3 coding DNA: TGCGCCAGCCCTCGACAGGCAGGGGGAACACAAAATGAAAAACTGTTTTTT. Its protein is CASPRQAGGTQNEKLFF.